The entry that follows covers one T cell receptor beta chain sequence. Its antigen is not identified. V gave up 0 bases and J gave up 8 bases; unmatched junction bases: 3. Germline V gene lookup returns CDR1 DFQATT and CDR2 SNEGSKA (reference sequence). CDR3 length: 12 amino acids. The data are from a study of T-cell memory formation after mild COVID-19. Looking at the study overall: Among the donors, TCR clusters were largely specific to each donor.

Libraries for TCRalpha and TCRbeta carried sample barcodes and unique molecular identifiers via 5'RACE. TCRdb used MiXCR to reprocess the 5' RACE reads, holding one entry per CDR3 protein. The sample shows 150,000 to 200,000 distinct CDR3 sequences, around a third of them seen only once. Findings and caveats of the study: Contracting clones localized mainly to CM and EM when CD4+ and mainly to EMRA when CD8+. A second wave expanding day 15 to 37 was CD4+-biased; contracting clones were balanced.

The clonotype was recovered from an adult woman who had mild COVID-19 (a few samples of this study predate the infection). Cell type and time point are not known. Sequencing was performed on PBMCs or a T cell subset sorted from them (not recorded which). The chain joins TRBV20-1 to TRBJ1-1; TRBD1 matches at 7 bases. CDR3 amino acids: CSARDLQGEAFF. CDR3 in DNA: TGCAGTGCTAGAGACCTACAGGGGGAAGCTTTCTTT.